This entry features one TCR beta chain sequence. This clone's antigen is unknown. Within one base of it there is no much larger clone, and no base qualities were kept. The sample's time point label, decoded: baseline before first vaccination. Vaccinee samples were obtained from the UK trials COV001 and COV002, which included a single-blind randomized controlled phase 2/3 trial of AZD1222 (ChAdOx1 nCoV-19) in healthy adults. For TCRbeta chain sequencing, PBMC samples were collected from trial participants at day 0 and at day 28 after the second dose. The CDR3 regions of human TCRbeta chains were analyzed by immunosequencing. Per the source publication's procedure: TCRs in the repertoires were matched against a reference library of SARS-CoV-2-specific TCRs that had been generated with the MIRA antigen-specificity platform. Breadth was defined as the fraction of unique TCRs that were SARS-CoV-2-associated, and depth was defined as the fraction of total T cells that were SARS-CoV-2-associated. Using the MIRA data, each spike-specific TCR was mapped to the spike region that the TCR reacts to and placed in a CD4 or CD8 class. Log10-transformed breadth and depth values were compared by one-way ANOVA with Sidak's multiple comparisons tests. TCRdb's version of the immuneACCESS table is confined to in-frame rearrangements and falls short of the full clone set. An unresolved V gene accounts for under half of the shortfall where checked; the remainder is of unknown origin. That table is the source of V, J and clone size, and D and trimming were worked out from the DNA. Counted in this sample were around 63,000 clones; 85% of them appeared once. The ten largest clonotypes hold roughly a fifth of the sample.

This specimen comes from a study of T cell responses to AZD1222 COVID-19 vaccine (dated by TCRdb to about 2021). With respect to the entire study: Because spike-specific TCR depth and breadth did not differ between the two schedules, AZD1222 recipients who got a second dose at roughly 4 weeks were pooled with those who got a second dose at roughly 12 weeks. A total of under 250 trial participants underwent TCR sequencing, of whom under 220 had received two doses of AZD1222 and around 26 had received two doses of the MenACWY control vaccine. Trial participants were enrolled into age subgroups of 18-55, 56-69 and 70-plus years, which contained approximately 150, 28 and 58 TCR-sequenced participants, respectively.

Cut back by 0 bases and 8 bases, the V and J ends lie 13 bases apart. Spanning cysteine to phenylalanine, the CDR3 consists of 13 amino acids. The retained sequence is limited to the CDR3, 39 bases, with the frame set at the first base. CDR1 and CDR2 are drawn from the germline V gene: SQVTM, ANQGSEA. Broad study findings and their caveats: Spike-specific TCR breadth and depth rose significantly after two AZD1222 doses compared with day 0 and with MenACWY recipients. The 56-69-year group was small, and its depth increase did not reach significance, likely because of low power. Reportedly, almost half of the unique spike-specific TCRs recognized epitopes lying outside the regions that are mutated in the B.1.351 and B.1.1.7 variants. Because no day 14 peak-response samples were available, the repertoires could be characterized only after the peak T cell response. The whole spike protein was spanned by vaccine-associated CD4 TCRs, and dominant responses were seen in regions 160-218 and 743-854. Conclusions about previously exposed vaccinees are limited because only a handful of AZD1222 recipients were SARS-CoV-2 seropositive at baseline. Participants were mostly white British and included more females than males, and it was suggested by the authors that clonal diversity may have been underestimated.

This specimen consisted of peripheral blood, obtained on day 0 of AZD1222 vaccination. This sequence uses TRBV29-1 and TRBJ1-2; the D gene cannot be resolved reliably. This clonotype was obtained from an adult in good health. The DNA sequence follows: TGCAGCGTTGAAGATACGGCAGGAGAAGGCTACACCTTC. Its translation reads: CSVEDTAGEGYTF. When the CDR3 is completed using the reference TRBV29-1 and TRBJ1-2 genes on either side, the full variable domain is SAVISQKPSRDICQRGTSLTIQCQVDSQVTMMFWYRQQPGQSLTLIATANQGSEATYESGFVIDKFPISRPNLTFSTLTVSNMSPEDSSIYLCSVEDTAGEGYTFGSGTRLTVV.